The entry that follows covers one T cell receptor beta chain sequence. Its antigen is not known. The data are from a study of T cell responses to AZD1222 COVID-19 vaccine. Study background: Timing groups of about 4 and about 12 weeks for second doses were pooled. Study-level results: Donors skewed white British and female; clonal diversity was possibly underestimated. Samples come after the peak T cell response, not at day 14.

V gave up 3 bases and J gave up 7 bases; unmatched junction bases: 4. CDR3 length equals 14 residues. The germline V gene encodes CDR1 SEHNR and CDR2 FQNEAQ (reference sequence). Data came from immunoSEQ multiplex PCR; TCRdb stores just in-frame clones and leaves some out. Of around 130,000 clones in the sample, roughly 94% are singletons; the top ten hold roughly 6.6%. The TCR originated in an adult in good health. The V call is TRBV7-9, the J call TRBJ1-4, with TRBD1 identical over 8 bases. The starting material was peripheral blood, obtained on day 0 of AZD1222 vaccination. CDR3 bases: TGTGCCAGCAGCTTTCAGGGGGCGGTTGAAAAACTGTTTTTT. This gives the protein CASSFQGAVEKLFF.